The entry that follows covers one T cell receptor beta chain sequence. This sample is part of a study of blood T cell repertoires in COVID-19. Study details: PBMCs, B-cell-depleted T cells, or T cells were the source of the cDNA or gDNA that made up the material.

Under the authors' procedure: Nucleated cell number was recorded as an estimate derived from reference gene primer amplification. Clones were read by immunoSEQ multiplex PCR, and TCRdb kept only the in-frame ones, dropping some. V, J and clone size are taken as reported in that table, and D and trimming were inferred from the DNA itself. This table holds 60,000 to 70,000 clones, about 91% found once. Germline loops: CDR1 MNHEY, CDR2 SVGAGI. V was trimmed by 10 bases and J by 1 base, leaving 15 bases between them. This CDR3 is 14 amino acids long. The clonotype was recovered from a human donor with active COVID-19. The donor label of this sample is uncertain. The sample comprised peripheral blood. The chain uses TRBV6-5 and TRBJ2-3; D is possibly TRBD1 (5 bases). CDR3 nucleotide sequence: TGTGCCACCGGAATGGGGCAGGGCACAGATACGCAGTATTTT. Protein: CATGMGQGTDTQYF.